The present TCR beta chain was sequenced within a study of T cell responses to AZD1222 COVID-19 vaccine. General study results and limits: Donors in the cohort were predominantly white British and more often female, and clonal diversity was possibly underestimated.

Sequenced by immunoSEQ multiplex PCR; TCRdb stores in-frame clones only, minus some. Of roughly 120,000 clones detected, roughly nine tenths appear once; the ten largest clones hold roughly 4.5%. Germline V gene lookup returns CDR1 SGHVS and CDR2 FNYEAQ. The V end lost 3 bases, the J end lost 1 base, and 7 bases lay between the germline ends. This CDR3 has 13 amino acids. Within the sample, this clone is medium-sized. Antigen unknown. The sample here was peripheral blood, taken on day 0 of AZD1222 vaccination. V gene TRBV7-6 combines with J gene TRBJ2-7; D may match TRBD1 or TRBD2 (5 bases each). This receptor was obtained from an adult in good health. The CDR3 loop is CASSLGVSYEQYF. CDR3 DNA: TGTGCCAGCAGCTTGGGGGTTTCCTACGAGCAGTACTTC.